The 7 T cell receptor beta chains in this list originate from one sample, sequenced in a study of immune heterogeneity within non-small cell lung tumors (dated by TCRdb to 2016 to 2018). Sequenced on a HiSeq X Ten. The TCR beta CDR3 region was amplified with a multiplex PCR system whose first round ran for roughly 9 cycles using 32 V-gene forward primers and 13 J-gene reverse primers. The public reads were quality trimmed at Q25 with fastp and then assembled into clones with MiXCR by TCRdb, keeping productive beta chains. Entries that share a CDR3 protein sequence are merged under the most common genes and DNA. A total of approximately 3,200 distinct CDR3 sequences appear in this sample, 52% of them only once. The leading ten clones occupy less than 15% of the sample. For the TCR template, genomic DNA was extracted from bulk tumor tissue, and 600 ng of gDNA was amplified for each sample. Multiple biopsies per primary tumor were taken during surgery, spaced as far apart as possible within the tumor mass. The study cohort was described as untreated, and patients were newly diagnosed NSCLC cases undergoing curative surgery.

Sequencing input: lung tumor tissue. These receptors were taken from a man aged 55-75 years with non-small cell lung cancer.

The V and J genes are TRBV6-2 or TRBV6-3 and TRBJ2-2; D is unresolved. The CDR3 loop spans 14 amino acids. V dropped 0 bases and J dropped 6 bases, with 8 bases sitting between them. Germline V gene lookup returns CDR1 MNHEY and CDR2 SVGEGT. The CDR3 nucleotides are TGTGCCAGCAGTTACTCTTGGGGTTCCGGGGAGCTGTTTTTT. Protein sequence: CASSYSWGSGELFF.

With respect to this clonotype: No conserved phenylalanine or tryptophan is present at the end of the CDR3, so a read error is the likely explanation. The chain couples TRBV9 to TRBJ2-1, with TRBD2 matching over 9 bases. The CDR3 totals 19 residues. The germline V gene has CDR1 SGDLS and CDR2 YYNGEE. CDR3 in DNA: TGCGCCAGCAGCGTACTCGGGACTAGCCGCCTAGCTGCATACAATGAGCAGTTCTTA. Translating gives CASSVLGTSRLAAYNEQFL.

This clonotype is medium-sized. The germline gene is not matched at one end of the junction; a read error may be the cause. The J gene is TRBJ2-3, the V gene TRBV6-1; D not resolved. In germline, CDR1 is MNHNS, CDR2 SASEGT. The CDR3 runs 10 residues. The CDR3 nucleotides are TGTGCCAGCAGAGAAGATACGCAGTATTTT. This sequence encodes CASREDTQYF.

V is TRBV19 and J is TRBJ1-2; D is undetermined. This CDR3 is built from 14 residues. CDR1 LNHDA and CDR2 SQIVND come from the germline V gene (reference sequence). V lost 5 bases and J lost 4, with 14 bases in between. Here the CDR3 DNA reads TGTGCCAGTAGTCCTTGGACGGGCTTCTATGGCTACACCTTC. This gives the protein CASSPWTGFYGYTF.

Worth noting for this clonotype: A much larger clonotype is one base distant, so this may be a read error. The V gene is TRBV6-5, the J gene TRBJ1-5; possibly TRBD1 for D (6 bases). Per germline, CDR1 MNHEY and CDR2 SVGAGI. V was cut by 2 bases and J by 6 bases, with 11 bases left in between. The CDR3 is 14 amino acids. The CDR3 nucleotides read TGTGCCAGCAGTTACCTACAGGGCGGTCAGCCCCAGCATTTT. Protein sequence: CASSYLQGGQPQHF.

The rearrangement uses TRBV2 and TRBJ2-1; 7 bases line up with TRBD2. The V gene end was trimmed by 2 bases and the J gene end by 7 bases; junction bases not matched to a gene: 8. The germline CDR1 and CDR2 sequences are SNHLY and FYNNEI. CDR3 length equals 15 residues. Here the CDR3 DNA reads TGTGCCAGCAGTGAAAAGGGACTACGATCTAATGAGCAGTTCTTC. Translating gives CASSEKGLRSNEQFF.

Ten or more counts support this clonotype. No conserved phenylalanine or tryptophan ends this CDR3, so it is likely a read error. The chain uses TRBV10-2 and TRBJ2-5, with D possibly being TRBD1 (6 bases). There are 15 residues in the CDR3. Between the trimmed V and J ends, which lost 9 bases and 5 bases, there was a span of 22 bases. Germline V gene data show CDR1 as WSHSY and CDR2 as SAAADI. CDR3 DNA sequence: TGCGCCAGAGGCGAGGAATCACAAACAGGGGAGACCCAGTACCTC. Amino acids: CARGEESQTGETQYL.